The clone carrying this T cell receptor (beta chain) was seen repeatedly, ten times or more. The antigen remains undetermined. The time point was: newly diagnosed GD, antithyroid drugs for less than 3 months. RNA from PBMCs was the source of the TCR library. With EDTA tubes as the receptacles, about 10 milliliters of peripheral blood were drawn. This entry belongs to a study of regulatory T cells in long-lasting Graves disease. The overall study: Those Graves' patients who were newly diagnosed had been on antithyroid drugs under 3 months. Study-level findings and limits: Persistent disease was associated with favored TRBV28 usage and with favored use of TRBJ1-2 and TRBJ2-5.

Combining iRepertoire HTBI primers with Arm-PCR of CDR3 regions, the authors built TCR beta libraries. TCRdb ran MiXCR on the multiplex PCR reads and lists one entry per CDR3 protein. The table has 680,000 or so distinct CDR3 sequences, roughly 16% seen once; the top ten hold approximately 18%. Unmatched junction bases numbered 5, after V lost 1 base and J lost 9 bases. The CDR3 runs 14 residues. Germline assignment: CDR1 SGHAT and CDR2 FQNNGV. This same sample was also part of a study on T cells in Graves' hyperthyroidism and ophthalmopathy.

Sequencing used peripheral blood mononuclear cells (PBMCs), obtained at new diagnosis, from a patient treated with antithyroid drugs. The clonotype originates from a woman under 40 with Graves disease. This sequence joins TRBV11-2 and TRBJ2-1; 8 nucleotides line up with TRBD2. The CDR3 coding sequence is TGTGCCAGCAGCTTAGCGGGAGGGCCGAGTGAGCAGTTCTTC. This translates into CASSLAGGPSEQFF.